These 30 T cell receptor beta chains were sequenced from one sample in a study of blood T cells in healthy people across ages. Then a second PCR, running roughly 6 to 11 cycles, was carried out with a sample-barcoded 5' primer and a J-beta primer mix. MiXCR, applied by TCRdb to the 5' RACE reads, yields one record per CDR3 protein. The sample contains some 1.7 million distinct CDR3 sequences, under 30% of which appear only once. Sequencing used blood. The receptors originated from a woman aged 25 to 39 in good health.

A word on this clonotype: This sequence may be a read error, since a much larger clone differs from it by one base. The chain couples TRBV19 to TRBJ2-6; D uncertain. The germline CDR1 and CDR2 sequences are LNHDA and SQIVND (reference sequence). This CDR3 has 18 residues. The CDR3 DNA is TGTGCCAGTAATATAACGGCGGTCAGCCCCTCTGGGGCCAACGTCCTGACTTTC. Its translation is CASNITAVSPSGANVLTF.

This clonotype was observed a few times. CDR3 sequence: CAAHRGGSSYEQYF. The CDR3 bases are TGTGCCGCCCATCGGGGGGGCAGCTCCTACGAGCAGTACTTC. The chain employs TRBV6-2 or TRBV6-3 and TRBJ2-7; 8 nucleotides match TRBD2. Germline V gene sequence: CDR1 MNHEY, CDR2 SVGEGT. The V gene end was trimmed by 11 bases and the J gene end by 0 bases; junction bases not matched to a gene: 9. The CDR3 has 14 amino acids.

DNA for the CDR3: TGTGCCAGCAGTGGAGTGAGAGCAGATACGCAGTATTTT. Translation gives CASSGVRADTQYF. This sequence joins TRBV12-3 or TRBV12-4 and TRBJ2-3, with D hard to call. Trimming took off 5 bases at V and 4 bases at J, with 10 bases between the two ends. This CDR3 has 13 amino acids.

The chain recombines TRBV6-5 with TRBJ2-7; no clear D. The CDR3 length is 14 residues. Germline V gene data show CDR1 as MNHEY and CDR2 as SVGAGI. V was cut by 4 bases and J by 1 base, with 11 bases left in between. The CDR3 coding sequence is TGTGCCAGCAGTTGCGGAGATACATCCTACGAGCAGTACTTC. This sequence encodes CASSCGDTSYEQYF.

The genes are TRBV12-5 and TRBJ1-2; D is ambiguous. Germline V CDR1 and CDR2: LGHNT, FRNRAP. This CDR3 contains 13 residues. Trimming took 5 bases from V and 0 from J, leaving 7 bases between them. The chain's CDR3 is CASGGGTNYGYTF. The CDR3 bases are TGTGCTAGTGGTGGAGGGACTAACTATGGCTACACCTTC.

This clonotype was picked up many times. This chain links TRBV29-1 with TRBJ2-7; D remains ambiguous. Trimming pared 7 bases from V and 3 bases from J, leaving 22 bases between. CDR3 length: 15 amino acids. Looked up from germline, CDR1 is SQVTM and CDR2 is ANQGSEA. This CDR3 reads CSADFPNQGIYEQYF. CDR3 in DNA: TGCAGCGCCGACTTTCCCAATCAAGGGATCTACGAGCAGTACTTC.

The chain couples TRBV7-9 to TRBJ2-5, with D perhaps assigned TRBD1 or TRBD2 (5 bases each). The CDR3 spans 15 residues. Germline-derived CDR1 and CDR2 are SEHNR and FQNEAQ (reference sequence). Between the trimmed V and J ends, which lost 1 base and 11 bases, there was a span of 20 bases. The CDR3 DNA reads TGTGCCAGCAGCTTAGAGGGGACCCGCTGGAATGAGCAGTACTTC. It yields the protein CASSLEGTRWNEQYF.

This clonotype was recorded only once. A read error is possible here, since a much larger clone lies one base away. The rearrangement links TRBV3-1 to TRBJ2-4, with D perhaps matching TRBD2 (5 bases). The CDR3 is 14 residues long. The germline gives CDR1 LGHDT, CDR2 YNNKEL (reference sequence). The V gene lost 4 bases and the J gene lost 13 bases, with 20 bases spanning the gap. The CDR3 DNA follows: TGTGCCAGCAGCCCCCCGGGGATCTACAATGAGCAGTACTTC. It translates to CASSPPGIYNEQYF.

This clonotype was seen at least ten times. The V gene is TRBV27, the J gene TRBJ2-7; perhaps TRBD2 as D (5 bases). Germline loops: CDR1 MNHEY, CDR2 SMNVEV (reference sequence). Trimming left V 2 bases short and J 3 bases short, with 17 bases between. This CDR3 spans 16 amino acids. The CDR3 DNA follows: TGTGCCAGCAGTTTAAGGGAGACAAGCCCCGACTACGAGCAGTACTTC. Translation: CASSLRETSPDYEQYF.

The J gene is TRBJ1-1, the V gene TRBV29-1, with 9 bases aligning to TRBD1. The trim removed 6 bases at V and 10 bases at J, leaving 6 bases unmatched. There are 11 residues in the CDR3. Germline V lookup: CDR1 SQVTM, CDR2 ANQGSEA. CDR3 nucleotide sequence: TGCAGCGTGAGGGACAGGGCTGGAGCTTTCTTT. Amino acid sequence: CSVRDRAGAFF.

This clonotype was observed a few times. The chain couples TRBV7-2 to TRBJ2-1, with TRBD2 identical over 9 bases. The V and J ends lost 5 bases and 7 bases, in that order; junction bases with no gene match: 9. CDR1 is SGHTA and CDR2 is FQGNSA in the germline V gene. The CDR3 runs to 15 residues. CDR3 in amino acids: CASSPSGGLRNEQFF. The CDR3 DNA follows: TGTGCCAGCAGCCCGAGCGGGGGGCTAAGGAATGAGCAGTTCTTC.

This clonotype occurred a few times. The chain links TRBV5-1 to TRBJ2-5, with D possibly being TRBD1 (5 bases). V lost 4 bases, J lost 3 bases, and 16 bases lay in between. This CDR3 is built from 15 residues. Germline CDR1 is SGHRS and CDR2 is YFSETQ. CDR3 DNA: TGCGCCAGCAGCCCTGAAGGGGTTGGAGAAGAGACCCAGTACTTC. It yields the protein CASSPEGVGEETQYF.

The gene calls are TRBV6-1 and TRBJ2-7; no clear D. Germline loops: CDR1 MNHNS, CDR2 SASEGT. This CDR3 has 12 amino acids. The V gene lost 6 bases and the J gene lost 7 bases, with 13 bases spanning the gap. The CDR3 reads CASSQPPGEQYF. The CDR3 DNA follows: TGTGCCAGCAGCCAACCCCCCGGTGAGCAGTACTTC.

This sequence joins TRBV3-1 and TRBJ1-1; no reliable D call. Trimming left V 3 bases short and J 4 bases short, with 12 bases between. The CDR3 consists of 14 residues. The germline V gene encodes CDR1 LGHDT and CDR2 YNNKEL (reference sequence). CDR3 bases: TGTGCCAGCAGCCAGTCCGGAAGTAGCACTGAAGCTTTCTTT. Encoded protein: CASSQSGSSTEAFF.

In the case of this clonotype: Mismatch with germline at one junction end may stem from a read error. This chain connects TRBV6-5 to TRBJ1-1, with D tentatively TRBD1 (5 bases). Germline assignment: CDR1 MNHEY and CDR2 SVGAGI. The CDR3 contains 13 residues. The CDR3 DNA follows: TGTGCCAGCACCCAGTTGGGGCGGGCTGAATCTTTCTTT. Translated: CASTQLGRAESFF.

The V gene is TRBV5-5, the J gene TRBJ1-4; no definite D call. V dropped 6 bases and J dropped 8 bases, with 17 bases sitting between them. Germline lookup yields CDR1 SGHKS and CDR2 YYEKEE (reference sequence). There are 14 residues in the CDR3. The CDR3: CASTKHTVGEKLFF. CDR3 nucleotides: TGTGCCAGCACCAAACACACGGTCGGAGAAAAACTGTTTTTT.

This clonotype was recorded many times. A much more abundant neighbour one base away suggests this may be a read error. The chain links TRBV5-1 to TRBJ2-7; D might be TRBD1 or TRBD2, each matching 5 bases. The CDR3 has 14 residues. Germline V gene data show CDR1 as SGHRS and CDR2 as YFSETQ. V was pared by 4 bases and J by 2 bases, with 13 bases between. CDR3 residues: CASSGLGPTYEQYF. CDR3 bases: TGCGCCAGCAGCGGGTTGGGACCAACCTACGAGCAGTACTTC.

Only a few counts were recorded for this clonotype. The chain couples TRBV18 to TRBJ2-5; 8 positions match TRBD2. The CDR3 sequence is 14 residues long. J lost 4 bases, V lost 4 bases, and 5 bases had no gene match. Germline loops: CDR1 KGHSH, CDR2 LQKENI. This chain's CDR3 is CASSLRGGAETQYF. Here the CDR3 DNA reads TGTGCCAGCTCACTACGGGGGGGCGCAGAGACCCAGTACTTC.

A word on this clonotype: A read error may be the cause here, since a much bigger clone is one base away. V is TRBV6-5 and J is TRBJ2-5; 8 bases are a match to TRBD2. The V segment lost 6 bases and the J segment 11 bases; nucleotides outside the gene matches: 11. The CDR3 runs to 13 residues. Germline V gene lookup returns CDR1 MNHEY and CDR2 SVGAGI. The CDR3 DNA reads TGTGCCAGCAGGGGACTAGACTACAATGAGCAGTACTTC. It encodes CASRGLDYNEQYF.

This clonotype was observed a handful of times. The chain carries TRBV20-1 and TRBJ2-4; TRBD2 matches at 11 bases. CDR3 length: 15 amino acids. Germline loops: CDR1 DFQATT, CDR2 SNEGSKA (reference sequence). Germline trimming cut 3 bases from V and 13 bases from J; bases unmatched to any gene: 14. The CDR3 spells CSASMGLAVYNEQYF. CDR3 DNA: TGCAGTGCTAGTATGGGACTAGCGGTGTACAATGAGCAGTACTTC.

Turning to this clonotype: A much larger clone sits a single nucleotide away, making a read error possible. This chain uses TRBV7-6 with TRBJ2-3; 12 bases agree with TRBD2. In germline, CDR1 is SGHVS, CDR2 FNYEAQ. V shed 5 bases and J 5 bases; nucleotides not matched to a gene: 8. This CDR3 has 16 amino acids. CDR3 in amino acids: CASSRLAGVDRDTQYF. CDR3 DNA sequence: TGTGCCAGCAGCCGACTAGCGGGAGTTGATAGAGATACGCAGTATTTT.

This sequence joins TRBV5-1 and TRBJ1-4, with a weak D call TRBD1 (5 bases). This CDR3 region has 17 residues. The germline V gene has CDR1 SGHRS and CDR2 YFSETQ. The germline V and J ends were trimmed by 0 bases and 0 bases, with 12 bases remaining between them. This CDR3 reads CASSLAGTAATNEKLFF. CDR3 nucleotides: TGCGCCAGCAGCTTGGCCGGGACCGCTGCAACTAATGAAAAACTGTTTTTT.

The chain is built from TRBV12-3 or TRBV12-4 and TRBJ2-5; 8 bases fit TRBD1. The V and J ends lost 6 bases and 4 bases, in that order; junction bases with no gene match: 13. The CDR3 length is 16 residues. CDR3 in amino acids: CASRKTGGIVSETQYF. The CDR3 coding sequence is TGTGCCAGCAGGAAAACAGGGGGAATAGTTTCAGAGACCCAGTACTTC.

This chain links TRBV5-1 with TRBJ2-1, with TRBD2 matching over 9 bases. Germline lookup yields CDR1 SGHRS and CDR2 YFSETQ. The CDR3 totals 14 residues. The ends lost 4 bases at V and 8 bases at J; junction bases unmatched: 7. CDR3 amino acids: CASSARGGLDEQFF. DNA of the CDR3: TGCGCCAGCAGCGCGCGGGGGGGCCTGGATGAGCAGTTCTTC. The full variable domain, completed using reference TRBV5-1 and TRBJ2-1, is KAGVTQTPRYLIKTRGQQVTLSCSPISGHRSVSWYQQTPGQGLQFLFEYFSETQRNKGNFPGRFSGRQFSNSRSEMNVSTLELGDSALYLCASSARGGLDEQFFGPGTRLTVL.

This clonotype was seen at least ten times. The chain carries TRBV20-1 and TRBJ2-7, with D possibly matching TRBD1 (5 bases). In germline, CDR1 is DFQATT, CDR2 SNEGSKA (reference sequence). V lost 1 base to trimming and J lost 4 bases, with 14 bases between them. This CDR3 is built from 14 residues. CDR3: CSARGAGMGYEQYF. CDR3 sequence (DNA): TGCAGTGCTAGAGGGGCAGGGATGGGATACGAGCAGTACTTC.

In nucleotides, the CDR3 is TGTGCCAGCAGCATGGGACAGGGACAGGGTCAGCCCCAGCATTTT. The encoded protein is CASSMGQGQGQPQHF. The chain joins TRBV7-2 to TRBJ1-5, with 9 bases lining up with TRBD1. CDR3 length: 15 residues. CDR1 is SGHTA, CDR2 FQGNSA, per germline. V was clipped by 5 bases and J by 6 bases; unmatched bases: 8.

This clonotype was counted ten times or more. The chain joins TRBV5-1 to TRBJ1-1; 8 positions match TRBD1. V trimming: 5 bases; J trimming: 5 bases; junction bases outside the gene matches: 8. CDR1 is SGHRS and CDR2 is YFSETQ in the germline V gene. This CDR3 is 14 amino acids long. Here the CDR3 DNA reads TGCGCCAGCAGGCGTACAGGGGGAAGGACTGAAGCTTTCTTT. The encoded protein is CASRRTGGRTEAFF.

The chain recombines TRBV5-1 with TRBJ2-3; the D gene could be TRBD1 or TRBD2 (5 bases each). V was shortened by 1 base and J by 5 bases, with 11 bases between the two germline ends. CDR1 SGHRS and CDR2 YFSETQ come from the germline V gene. The CDR3 is made up of 14 amino acids. The DNA for the CDR3 is TGCGCCAGCAGCTTGCTGGGGACGCAAGATACGCAGTATTTT. This codes for CASSLLGTQDTQYF.

This clonotype was counted a few times. The chain carries TRBV9 and TRBJ2-3; D is unclear. Germline V CDR1 and CDR2: SGDLS, YYNGEE. This CDR3 region has 15 residues. The germline V and J ends were trimmed by 4 bases and 6 bases, with 18 bases remaining between them. The chain's CDR3 is CASSPRGLVGDTQYF. CDR3 DNA: TGTGCCAGCAGCCCGCGTGGGCTAGTAGGTGATACGCAGTATTTT.

This clonotype has at least ten counts. The chain links TRBV7-8 to TRBJ2-1; 7 bases are shared with TRBD2. Germline CDR1 reads SGHVS; CDR2 reads FQNEAQ. With V trimmed by 6 bases and J by 5 bases, 7 bases remained unmatched. The CDR3 is 14 residues long. As DNA, the CDR3 is TGTGCCAGCAGATTCGGGCTAGCGGACAATGAGCAGTTCTTC. This encodes CASRFGLADNEQFF.